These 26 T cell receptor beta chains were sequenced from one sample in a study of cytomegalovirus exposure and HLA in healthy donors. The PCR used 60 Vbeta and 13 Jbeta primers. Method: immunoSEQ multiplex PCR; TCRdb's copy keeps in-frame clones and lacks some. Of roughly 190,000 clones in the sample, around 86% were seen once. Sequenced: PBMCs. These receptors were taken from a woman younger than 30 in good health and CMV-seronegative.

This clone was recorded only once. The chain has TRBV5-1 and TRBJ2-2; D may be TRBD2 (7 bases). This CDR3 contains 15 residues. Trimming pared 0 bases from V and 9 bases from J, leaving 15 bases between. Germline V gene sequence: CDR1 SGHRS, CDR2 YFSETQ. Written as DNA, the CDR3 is TGCGCCAGCAGCTTGGTCGAACGGGGGGCCTGGGAGCTGTTTTTT. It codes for CASSLVERGAWELFF.

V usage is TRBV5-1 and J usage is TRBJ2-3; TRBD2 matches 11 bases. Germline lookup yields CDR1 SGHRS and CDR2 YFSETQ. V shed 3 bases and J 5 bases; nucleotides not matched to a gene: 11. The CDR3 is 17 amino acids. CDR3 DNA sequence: TGCGCCAGCAGCTCGGGTCATAGCGGGAGGGCCGAAGATACGCAGTATTTT. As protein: CASSSGHSGRAEDTQYF.

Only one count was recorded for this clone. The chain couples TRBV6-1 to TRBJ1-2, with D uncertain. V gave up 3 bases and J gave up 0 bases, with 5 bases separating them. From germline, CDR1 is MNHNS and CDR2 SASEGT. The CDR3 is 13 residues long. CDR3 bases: TGTGCCAGCAGTGATTTCTCTAACTATGGCTACACCTTC. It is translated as CASSDFSNYGYTF.

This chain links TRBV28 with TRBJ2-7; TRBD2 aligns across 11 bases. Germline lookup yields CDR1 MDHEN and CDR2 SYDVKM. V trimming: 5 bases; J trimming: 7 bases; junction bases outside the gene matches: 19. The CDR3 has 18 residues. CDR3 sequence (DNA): TGTGCCAGCAGTCAGCAGGTGGGCTTAGCGGGAGGGCCGAGAGAGCAGTACTTC. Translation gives CASSQQVGLAGGPREQYF.

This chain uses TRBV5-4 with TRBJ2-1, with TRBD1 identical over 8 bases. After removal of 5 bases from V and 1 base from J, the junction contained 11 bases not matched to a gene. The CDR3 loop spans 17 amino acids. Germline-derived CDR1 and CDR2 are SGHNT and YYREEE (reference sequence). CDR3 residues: CASSSGGLTVSYNEQFF. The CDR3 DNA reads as TGTGCCAGCAGTTCAGGGGGCTTAACTGTTTCCTACAATGAGCAGTTCTTC. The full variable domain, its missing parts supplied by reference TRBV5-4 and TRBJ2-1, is ETGVTQSPTHLIKTRGQQVTLRCSSQSGHNTVSWYQQALGQGPQFIFQYYREEENGRGNFPPRFSGLQFPNYSSELNVNALELDDSALYLCASSSGGLTVSYNEQFFGPGTRLTVL.

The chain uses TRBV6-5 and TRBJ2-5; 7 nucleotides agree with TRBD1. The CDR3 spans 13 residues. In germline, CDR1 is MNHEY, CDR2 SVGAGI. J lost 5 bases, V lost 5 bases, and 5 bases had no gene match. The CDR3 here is CASSRGPGETQYF. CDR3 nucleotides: TGTGCCAGCAGTAGGGGGCCGGGGGAGACCCAGTACTTC.

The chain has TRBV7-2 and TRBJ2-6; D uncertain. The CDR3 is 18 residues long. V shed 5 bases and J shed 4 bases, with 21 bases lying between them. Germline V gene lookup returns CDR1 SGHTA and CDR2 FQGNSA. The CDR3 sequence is CASSPGRVSPPGANVLTF. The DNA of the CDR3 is TGTGCCAGCAGCCCCGGTCGTGTTTCGCCGCCGGGGGCCAACGTCCTGACTTTC.

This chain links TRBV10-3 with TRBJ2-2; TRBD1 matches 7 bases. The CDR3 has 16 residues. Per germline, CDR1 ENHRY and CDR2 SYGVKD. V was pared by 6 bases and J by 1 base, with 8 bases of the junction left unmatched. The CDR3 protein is CAISAGTALNTGELFF. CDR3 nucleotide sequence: TGTGCCATCAGCGCCGGGACAGCACTGAACACCGGGGAGCTGTTTTTT.

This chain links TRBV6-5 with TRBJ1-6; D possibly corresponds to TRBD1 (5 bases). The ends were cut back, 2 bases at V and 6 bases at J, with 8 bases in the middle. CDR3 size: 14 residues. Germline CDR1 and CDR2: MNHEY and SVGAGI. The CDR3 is CASSYGAPNSPLHF. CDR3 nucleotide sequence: TGTGCCAGCAGTTACGGGGCACCTAATTCACCCCTCCACTTT.

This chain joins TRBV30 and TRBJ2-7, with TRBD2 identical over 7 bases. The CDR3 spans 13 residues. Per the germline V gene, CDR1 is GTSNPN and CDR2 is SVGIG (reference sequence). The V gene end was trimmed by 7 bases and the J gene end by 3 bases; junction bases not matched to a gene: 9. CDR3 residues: CASAREEIYEQYF. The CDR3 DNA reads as TGTGCCTCGGCCCGGGAGGAAATCTACGAGCAGTACTTC. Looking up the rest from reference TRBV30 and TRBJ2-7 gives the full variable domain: SQTIHQWPATLVQPVGSPLSLECTVEGTSNPNLYWYRQAAGRGLQLLFYSVGIGQISSEVPQNLSASRPQDRQFILSSKKLLLSDSGFYLCASAREEIYEQYFGPGTRLTVT.

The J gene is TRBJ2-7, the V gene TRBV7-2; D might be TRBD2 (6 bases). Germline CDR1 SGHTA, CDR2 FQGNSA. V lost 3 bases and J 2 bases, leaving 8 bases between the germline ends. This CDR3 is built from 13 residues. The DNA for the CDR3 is TGTGCCAGCAGCTTGGCGGGGCCCTACGAGCAGTACTTC. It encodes CASSLAGPYEQYF.

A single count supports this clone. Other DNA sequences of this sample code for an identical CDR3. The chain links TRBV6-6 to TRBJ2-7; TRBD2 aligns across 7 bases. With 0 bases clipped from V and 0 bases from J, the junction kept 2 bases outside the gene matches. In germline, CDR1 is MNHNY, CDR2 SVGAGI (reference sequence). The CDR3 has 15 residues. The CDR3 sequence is CASSYSSGDSYEQYF. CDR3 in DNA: TGTGCCAGCAGTTACTCGAGCGGGGACTCCTACGAGCAGTACTTC.

CDR3 loop: CASQQGVNTGELFF. In nucleotides, the CDR3 is TGTGCCAGTCAACAGGGGGTTAACACCGGGGAGCTGTTTTTT. The V call is TRBV19, the J call TRBJ2-2, with TRBD1 matching over 8 bases. The CDR3 sequence is 14 residues long. V lost 8 bases and J lost 2; bases outside the gene matches: 4. Germline values: CDR1 LNHDA, CDR2 SQIVND (reference sequence). Drawing the rest from reference TRBV19 and TRBJ2-2, the complete variable domain is DGGITQSPKYLFRKEGQNVTLSCEQNLNHDAMYWYRQDPGQGLRLIYYSQIVNDFQKGDIAEGYSVSREKKESFPLTVTSAQKNPTAFYLCASQQGVNTGELFFGEGSRLTVL.

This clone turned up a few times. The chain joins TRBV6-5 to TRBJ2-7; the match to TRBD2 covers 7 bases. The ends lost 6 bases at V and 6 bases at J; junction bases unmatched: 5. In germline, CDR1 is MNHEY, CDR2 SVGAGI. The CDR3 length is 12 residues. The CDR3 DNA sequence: TGTGCCAGCAGACCGTCGGGGGGCGAGCAGTACTTC. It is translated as CASRPSGGEQYF.

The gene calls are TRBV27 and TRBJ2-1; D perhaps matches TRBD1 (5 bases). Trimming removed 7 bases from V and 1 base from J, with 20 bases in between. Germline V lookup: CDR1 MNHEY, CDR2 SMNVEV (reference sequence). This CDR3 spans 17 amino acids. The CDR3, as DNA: TGTGCCAGCAATAGGGGCACACAGACCCCTTCCTACAATGAGCAGTTCTTC. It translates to CASNRGTQTPSYNEQFF.

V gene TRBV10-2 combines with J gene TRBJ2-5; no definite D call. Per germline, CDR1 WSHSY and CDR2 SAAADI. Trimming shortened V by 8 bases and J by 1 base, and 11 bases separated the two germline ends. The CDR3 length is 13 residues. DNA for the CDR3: TGCGCCAGCCGCGACACCTCCCAAGAGACCCAGTACTTC. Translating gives CASRDTSQETQYF.

The CDR3 nucleotides read TGTGCCAGCAGTCATGGATTCGTGGGGGGAAACAGAAATGAAAAACTGTTTTTT. Translation gives CASSHGFVGGNRNEKLFF. The genes are TRBV5-8 and TRBJ1-4, with D maybe TRBD1 (5 bases). The V gene lost 5 bases and the J gene lost 5 bases, with 25 bases spanning the gap. The germline V gene has CDR1 SGHTS and CDR2 YDEGEE. The CDR3 spans 18 residues.

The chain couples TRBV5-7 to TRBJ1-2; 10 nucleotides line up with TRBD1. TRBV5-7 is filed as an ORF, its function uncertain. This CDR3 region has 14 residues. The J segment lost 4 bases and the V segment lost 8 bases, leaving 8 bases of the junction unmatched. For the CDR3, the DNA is TGTGCCAGACCGGGACAGGGGACGCCCTATGGCTACACCTTC. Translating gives CARPGQGTPYGYTF.

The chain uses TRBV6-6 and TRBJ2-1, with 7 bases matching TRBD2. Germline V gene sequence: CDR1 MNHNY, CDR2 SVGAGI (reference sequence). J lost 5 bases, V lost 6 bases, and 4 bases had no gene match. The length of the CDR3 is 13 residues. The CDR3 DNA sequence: TGTGCCAGCAGCGGGACTATACACAATGAGCAGTTCTTC. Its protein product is CASSGTIHNEQFF.

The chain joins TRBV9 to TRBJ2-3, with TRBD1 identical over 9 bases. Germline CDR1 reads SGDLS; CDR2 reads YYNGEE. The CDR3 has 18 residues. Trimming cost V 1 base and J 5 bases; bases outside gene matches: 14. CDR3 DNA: TGTGCCAGCAGCGTAAACAGGGGGCGGATGCGCGACGGAGATACGCAGTATTTT. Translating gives CASSVNRGRMRDGDTQYF. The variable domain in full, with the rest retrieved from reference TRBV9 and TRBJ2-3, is DSGVTQTPKHLITATGQRVTLRCSPRSGDLSVYWYQQSLDQGLQFLIQYYNGEERAKGNILERFSAQQFPDLHSELNLSSLELGDSALYFCASSVNRGRMRDGDTQYFGPGTRLTVL.

The CDR3 DNA sequence: TGTGCCAGCCGACTAGCGGGGGACACCGGGGAGCTGTTTTTT. Its translation: CASRLAGDTGELFF. The rearrangement uses TRBV6-1 and TRBJ2-2; 12 nucleotides line up with TRBD2. The CDR3 is 14 amino acids. The germline V gene encodes CDR1 MNHNS and CDR2 SASEGT. J lost 3 bases, V lost 8 bases, and 1 base had no gene match.

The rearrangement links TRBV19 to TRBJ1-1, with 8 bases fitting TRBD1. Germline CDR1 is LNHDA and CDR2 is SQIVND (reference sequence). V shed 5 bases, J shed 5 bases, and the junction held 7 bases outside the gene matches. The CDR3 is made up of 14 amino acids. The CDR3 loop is CASSWTGSATEAFF. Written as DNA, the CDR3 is TGTGCCAGTAGTTGGACAGGGTCCGCGACTGAAGCTTTCTTT.

CDR3 in amino acids: CASRGQGYSYEQYF. Written as DNA, the CDR3 is TGTGCCAGCCGAGGACAGGGGTATTCCTACGAGCAGTACTTC. The chain uses TRBV14 and TRBJ2-7; 9 bases line up with TRBD1. Per the germline V gene, CDR1 is SGHDN and CDR2 is FVKESK. The CDR3 consists of 14 residues. The V segment lost 8 bases and the J segment 1 base; nucleotides outside the gene matches: 6. Full variable domain (outside the CDR3, taken from reference TRBV14 and TRBJ2-7): EAGVTQFPSHSVIEKGQTVTLRCDPISGHDNLYWYRRVMGKEIKFLLHFVKESKQDESGMPNNRFLAERTGGTYSTLKVQPAELEDSGVYFCASRGQGYSYEQYFGPGTRLTVT.

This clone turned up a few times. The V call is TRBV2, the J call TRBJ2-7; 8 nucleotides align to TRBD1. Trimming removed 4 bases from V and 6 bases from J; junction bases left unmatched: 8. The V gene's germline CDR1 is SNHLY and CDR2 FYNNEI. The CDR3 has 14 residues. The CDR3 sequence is CASSADGQGTEQYF. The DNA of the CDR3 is TGTGCCAGCAGTGCTGACGGACAGGGAACCGAGCAGTACTTC.

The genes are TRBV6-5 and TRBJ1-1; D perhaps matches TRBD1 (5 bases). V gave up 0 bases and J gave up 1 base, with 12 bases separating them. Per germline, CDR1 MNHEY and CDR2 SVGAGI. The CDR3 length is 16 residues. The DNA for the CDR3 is TGTGCCAGCAGTTACTCTGTTGCCAGGGCGAACACTGAAGCTTTCTTT. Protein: CASSYSVARANTEAFF.

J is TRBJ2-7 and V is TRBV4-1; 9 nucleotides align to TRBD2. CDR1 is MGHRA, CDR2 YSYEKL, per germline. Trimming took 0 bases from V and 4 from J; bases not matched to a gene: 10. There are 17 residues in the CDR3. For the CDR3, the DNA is TGCGCCAGCAGCCAAGATAACGGGCGGGAGGGGAGTTACGAGCAGTACTTC. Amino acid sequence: CASSQDNGREGSYEQYF.